Here is one TCR beta chain with its context. This clonotype appeared a few times. Its antigen is not yet known. Nothing much larger sits one base from this clone, and base qualities are not available. These data originate in a study of vaccination and CD4 T cells after COVID-19 (dated by TCRdb to 2021 to 2024). As for the study more broadly: Convalescent patients had a positive SARS-CoV-2 result on nasal swab PCR, and of these patients, nine had mild disease and one had severe disease. Six males and four females were included in the convalescent cohort, with two Hispanic individuals, seven Caucasians, two Asians and one multiracial person represented. Participants received two doses of either the Pfizer-BioNTech BNT162b2 vaccine (n=8) or the Moderna mRNA-1273 vaccine (n=2). Post-COVID blood samples were collected from convalescent patients a median of roughly 100 days after diagnosis, with a range of roughly 35 to 170 days. Post-vaccine blood samples were obtained a median of around 74 days after the second vaccine dose, with a range of about 12 to 241 days. Overlapping spike peptide pools from SARS-CoV-2 and from the common cold coronaviruses HCoV-NL63, HCoV-OC43 and HCoV-229E were used as culture stimuli. Control cultures received a CEFX viral epitope pool as the positive control, an HIV-1 Nef peptide pool as the negative control, or no peptide. In around nine COVID-19 convalescent patients and a handful of infection-naive healthy vaccine recipients, the spike-specific CD4+ TCR repertoire before mRNA vaccination was compared with the repertoire after mRNA vaccination.

What the treatment or condition label conveys for this sample: roughly ten-day PBMC culture with coronavirus spike peptide pools or control peptides (ViraFEST assay). To expand antigen-specific T cells with peptide pools and then pick out the expanded clonotypes through TCR sequencing, the study relied on the ViraFEST assay. The convalescent patients' positive SARS-CoV-2 PCR tests fell between March and December 2020, which was before the Alpha, Beta and Delta variants emerged in the United States. Each well held fewer than 2.5 million PBMCs cultured with 9 to 10 ug/ml peptide pools in IMDM containing around 5% human AB serum and roughly 10 IU/ml IL-2. Half of the culture medium was replaced with fresh IL-2-containing medium on days 3 and 7. CD4+ T cells were isolated after about nine days of culture through negative selection using the EasySep CD4+ T cell isolation kit. PBMCs were separated from whole blood using Ficoll-Paque Plus gradient centrifugation and then either used fresh or cryopreserved at -140C. Triplicate wells were generally used for each culture condition.

Results and caveats for the whole study, not just this receptor: Although the median number of SARS-CoV-2-reactive clonotypes went up from some 23 after infection to 30 to 45 after vaccination, the increase was not significant. Among convalescent patients, a median roughly 90% of the SARS-CoV-2-reactive clones seen after vaccination appeared only after vaccination, which suggests priming specific to the vaccine. The study included relatively few convalescent patients and did not analyze early timepoints after natural infection. In convalescent patients, nearly all vaccine-specific clones (304 of 307) were found to be mono-reactive for SARS-CoV-2 spike rather than cross-reactive with common cold coronaviruses.

To prepare the library, PCR was applied. At the Johns Hopkins FTIC core, DNA from the cultured CD4+ T cells underwent TCR sequencing with the Oncomine TCR Beta short-read assay. The QIAamp micro DNA kit was used to extract genomic DNA from the cultured CD4+ T cells. Oncomine TCR Beta libraries from cultured CD4+ T cells were pooled with unique dual indexes and sequenced on an Illumina iSeq 100. In the paper's pipeline: Non-productive sequences were removed, and CDR3s that did not start with C, did not end with F or W, or were shorter than 7 amino acids were discarded. Antigen-specific clonotypes were identified with the MANAFEST web application by comparing peptide-stimulated wells with reference and other culture wells. To be called positive, a clone needed an FDR below 0.05, an odds ratio above 5, and a productive frequency above 0.1% in at least two of three replicate wells. A clonotype counted as cross-reactive if it showed significant expansion both in the SARS-CoV-2 spike wells and in at least one common cold coronavirus spike condition. Using R version 3.6.1, CDR3 homology was evaluated through Levenshtein distances (stringdist) along with unrooted phylogenetic trees (ape). TCRdb reran the public reads through fastp at Q25 and MiXCR, keeping productive beta chains. Every entry covers one CDR3 protein and lists the most common genes and DNA from its rows. TCRdb, rather than the study authors, made the V and J calls. This sample holds roughly 15,000 distinct CDR3 sequences; about 46% were observed only once. 11% to 15% of the sample comes from the top ten.

The CDR3 starts with the cysteine, ends with the phenylalanine, and has 16 residues. Only the CDR3 portion is preserved as DNA: 48 bases, with reading frame beginning at the first base. The germline V and J ends show losses of 2 bases and 7 bases respectively, and no gene match explains 7 bases of the junction. The germline V gene (reference sequence) supplies CDR1 LNHNV and CDR2 YYDKDF. The V and J genes are TRBV15 and TRBJ1-6; 8 bases in the junction line up with TRBD1. Input material: CD4+ T cells from blood, cultured in vitro. The source of this sequence is a human donor who had recovered from COVID-19. CDR3 protein: CATSRRRTGQNSPLHF. The bases read TGTGCCACCAGCAGACGAAGGACAGGGCAGAATTCACCCCTCCACTTT.